The clone carrying this T cell receptor (beta chain) has only a few counts. Its target is not known. The CDR3 sequence is 18 residues long. J lost 0 bases, V lost 5 bases, and 14 bases had no gene match. Germline lookup yields CDR1 SQVTM and CDR2 ANQGSEA. It was healthy bone marrow donors who served as donors. These data originate in a study of cytomegalovirus exposure and HLA in healthy donors. Overall study findings and caveats: Later analysis revealed greater clonal expansion in HLA-associated TCR beta chains than in equally common others. Cytomegalovirus status was reportedly diagnosed by the classifier with high specificity and sensitivity.

Primers included in the PCR were 60 Vbeta and 13 Jbeta primers. Clones were sequenced by immunoSEQ multiplex PCR, and TCRdb holds only the in-frame ones, with some missing. Of tens of thousands of clones listed, just under 80% are singletons. The chain joins TRBV29-1 to TRBJ2-1; 9 bases fit TRBD2. The clonotype was recovered from a man aged 40-55 years in good health and CMV-seronegative. The sample comprised PBMCs. CDR3 DNA sequence: TGCAGCGTTCGGGGGGTAGCGGGAGCCCAGAGCTCCTACAATGAGCAGTTCTTC. The encoded protein is CSVRGVAGAQSSYNEQFF.